The text below deals with one T cell receptor beta chain. Its antigen is still unknown. This entry belongs to a study of beta chain features in type 1 diabetes. At the level of the study: Patients were similar to healthy donors in age and gender (as well as in cell yields). Overall study results and limits: HLA effects on TCRB rearrangement stayed unresolved here.

Between the trimmed V and J ends, which lost 4 bases and 6 bases, there was a span of 10 bases. The CDR3 covers 13 residues. Germline CDR1 SNHLY, CDR2 FYNNEI. The isolated RNA, all of it, was reverse transcribed, so expressed TCRB transcripts were what got sequenced. TCRdb keeps only in-frame clones here, not all; method: immunoSEQ multiplex PCR. The table includes about 40,000 clones, around 49% detected once. A CD45RO/CCR7/CD25/CD127/CD95/CD27 panel sorted naive, central memory, regulatory and stem cell-like memory CD4+ cells. Specimen: central memory CD4+ T cells from blood. The chain recombines TRBV2 with TRBJ1-5, with D possibly being TRBD1 (5 bases). The sequence was obtained from a woman aged 18 to 35 in good health. The CDR3 reads CASSGRGGQPQHF. CDR3 in DNA: TGTGCCAGCAGTGGGAGGGGAGGTCAGCCCCAGCATTTT.